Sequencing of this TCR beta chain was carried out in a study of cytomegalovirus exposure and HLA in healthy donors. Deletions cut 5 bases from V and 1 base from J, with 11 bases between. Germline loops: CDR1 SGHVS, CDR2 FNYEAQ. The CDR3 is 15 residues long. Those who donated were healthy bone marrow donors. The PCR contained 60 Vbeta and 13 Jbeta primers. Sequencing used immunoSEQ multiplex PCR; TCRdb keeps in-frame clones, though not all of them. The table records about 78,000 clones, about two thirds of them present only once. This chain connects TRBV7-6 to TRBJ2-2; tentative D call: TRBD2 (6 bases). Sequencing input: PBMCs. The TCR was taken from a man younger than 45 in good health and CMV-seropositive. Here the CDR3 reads CASSGGLKNTGELFF. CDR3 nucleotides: TGTGCCAGCAGCGGAGGGCTTAAGAACACCGGGGAGCTGTTTTTT.